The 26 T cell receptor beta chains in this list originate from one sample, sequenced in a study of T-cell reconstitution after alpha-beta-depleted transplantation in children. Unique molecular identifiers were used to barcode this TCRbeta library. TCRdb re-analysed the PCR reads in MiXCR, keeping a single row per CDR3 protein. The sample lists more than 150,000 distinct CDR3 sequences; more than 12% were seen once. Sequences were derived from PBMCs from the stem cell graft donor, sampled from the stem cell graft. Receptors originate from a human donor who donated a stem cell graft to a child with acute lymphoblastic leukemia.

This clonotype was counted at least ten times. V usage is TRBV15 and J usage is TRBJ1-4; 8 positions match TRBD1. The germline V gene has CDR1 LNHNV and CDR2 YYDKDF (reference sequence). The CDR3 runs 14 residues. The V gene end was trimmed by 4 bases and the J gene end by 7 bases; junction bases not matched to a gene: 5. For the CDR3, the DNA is TGTGCCACCAGCACGGGACAGGATTCTGAAAAACTGTTTTTT. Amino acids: CATSTGQDSEKLFF.

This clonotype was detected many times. The chain's CDR3 is CASSQLRPDSQGNYGYTF. In nucleotides, the CDR3 is TGCGCCAGCAGCCAATTGCGCCCGGACAGCCAGGGCAACTATGGCTACACCTTC. The chain recombines TRBV4-1 with TRBJ1-2; D might be TRBD1 (6 bases). V dropped 2 bases and J dropped 2 bases, with 21 bases sitting between them. CDR3 length: 18 amino acids. Germline CDR1 is MGHRA and CDR2 is YSYEKL.

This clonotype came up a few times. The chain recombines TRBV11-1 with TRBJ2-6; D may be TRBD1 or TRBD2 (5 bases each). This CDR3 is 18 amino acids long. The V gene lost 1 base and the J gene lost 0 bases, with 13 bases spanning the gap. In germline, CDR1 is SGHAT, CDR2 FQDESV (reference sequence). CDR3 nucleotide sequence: TGTGCCAGCAGCTTAGACGCAGGGAGAAACTCTGGGGCCAACGTCCTGACTTTC. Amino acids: CASSLDAGRNSGANVLTF.

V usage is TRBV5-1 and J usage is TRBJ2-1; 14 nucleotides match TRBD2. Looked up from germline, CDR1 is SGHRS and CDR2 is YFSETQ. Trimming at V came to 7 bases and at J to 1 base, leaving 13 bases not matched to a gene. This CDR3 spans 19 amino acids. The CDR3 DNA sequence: TGCGCCAGCGCCGGACTAGCGGGAGGAATCGTTGGGTCCTACAATGAGCAGTTCTTC. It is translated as CASAGLAGGIVGSYNEQFF.

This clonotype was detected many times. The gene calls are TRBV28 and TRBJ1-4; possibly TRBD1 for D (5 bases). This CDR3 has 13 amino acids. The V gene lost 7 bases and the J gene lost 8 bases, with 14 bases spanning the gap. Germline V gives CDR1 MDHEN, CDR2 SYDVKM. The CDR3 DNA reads TGTGCCAGCACCCCCCCAGGGTGGGAAAAACTGTTTTTT. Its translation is CASTPPGWEKLFF. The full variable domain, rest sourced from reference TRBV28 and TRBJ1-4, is DVKVTQSSRYLVKRTGEKVFLECVQDMDHENMFWYRQDPGLGLRLIYFSYDVKMKEKGDIPEGYSVSREKKERFSLILESASTNQTSMYLCASTPPGWEKLFFGSGTQLSVL.

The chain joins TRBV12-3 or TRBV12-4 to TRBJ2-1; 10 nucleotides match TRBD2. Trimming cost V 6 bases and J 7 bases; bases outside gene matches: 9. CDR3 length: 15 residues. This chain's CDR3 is CASSKIAGGTNEQFF. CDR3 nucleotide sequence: TGTGCCAGCAGCAAAATAGCGGGGGGTACAAATGAGCAGTTCTTC.

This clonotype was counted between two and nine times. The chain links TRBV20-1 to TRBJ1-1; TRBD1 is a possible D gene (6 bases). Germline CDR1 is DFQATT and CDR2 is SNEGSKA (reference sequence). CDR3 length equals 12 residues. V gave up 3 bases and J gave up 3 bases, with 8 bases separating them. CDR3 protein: CSASKGDTEAFF. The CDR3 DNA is TGCAGTGCTAGCAAGGGGGACACTGAAGCTTTCTTT.

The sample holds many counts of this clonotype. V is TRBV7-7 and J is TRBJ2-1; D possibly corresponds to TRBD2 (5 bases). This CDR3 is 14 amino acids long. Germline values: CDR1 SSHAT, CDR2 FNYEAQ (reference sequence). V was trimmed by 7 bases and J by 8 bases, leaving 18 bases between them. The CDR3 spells CASTPWRGNDEQFF. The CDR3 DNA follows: TGTGCCAGCACCCCATGGCGAGGGAACGATGAGCAGTTCTTC. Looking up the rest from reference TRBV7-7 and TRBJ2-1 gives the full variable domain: GAGVSQSPRYKVTKRGQDVTLRCDPISSHATLYWYQQALGQGPEFLTYFNYEAQPDKSGLPSDRFSAERPEGSISTLTIQRTEQRDSAMYRCASTPWRGNDEQFFGPGTRLTVL.

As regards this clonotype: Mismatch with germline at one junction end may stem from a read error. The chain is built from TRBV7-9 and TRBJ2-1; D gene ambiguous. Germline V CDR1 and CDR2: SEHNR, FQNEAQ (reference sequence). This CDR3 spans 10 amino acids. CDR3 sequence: CASSLDKAVF. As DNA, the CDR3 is TGTGCCAGCAGCTTAGATAAGGCGGTCTTC.

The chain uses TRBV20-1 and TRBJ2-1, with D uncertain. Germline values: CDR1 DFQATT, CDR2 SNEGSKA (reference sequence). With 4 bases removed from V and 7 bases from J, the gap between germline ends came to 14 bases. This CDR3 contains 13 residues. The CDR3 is CSATGETRNEQFF. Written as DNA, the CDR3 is TGCAGTGCTACAGGCGAGACTCGGAATGAGCAGTTCTTC.

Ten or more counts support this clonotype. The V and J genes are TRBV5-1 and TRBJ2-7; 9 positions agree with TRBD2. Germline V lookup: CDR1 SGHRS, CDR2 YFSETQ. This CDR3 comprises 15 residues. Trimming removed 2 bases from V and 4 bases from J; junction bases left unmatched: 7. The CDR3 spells CASSFVEAGGYEQYF. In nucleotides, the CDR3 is TGCGCCAGCAGCTTTGTTGAAGCGGGAGGTTACGAGCAGTACTTC.

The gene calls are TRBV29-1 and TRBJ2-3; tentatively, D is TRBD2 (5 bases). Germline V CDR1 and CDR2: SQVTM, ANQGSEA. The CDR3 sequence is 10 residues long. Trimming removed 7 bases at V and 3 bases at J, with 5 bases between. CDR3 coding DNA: TGCAGCGGCGGGACAGATACGCAGTATTTT. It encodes CSGGTDTQYF.

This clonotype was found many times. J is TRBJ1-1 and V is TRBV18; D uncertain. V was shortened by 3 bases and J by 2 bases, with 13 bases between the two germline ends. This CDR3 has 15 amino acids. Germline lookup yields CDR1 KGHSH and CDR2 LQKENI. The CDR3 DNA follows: TGTGCCAGCTCACCTCGGGCGAACACAAACACTGAAGCTTTCTTT. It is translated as CASSPRANTNTEAFF.

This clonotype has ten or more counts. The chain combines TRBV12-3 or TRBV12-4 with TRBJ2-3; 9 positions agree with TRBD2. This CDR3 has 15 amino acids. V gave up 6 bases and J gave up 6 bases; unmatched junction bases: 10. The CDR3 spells CASSLAGGLRDTQYF. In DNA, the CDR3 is TGTGCCAGCAGCCTCGCGGGAGGGCTACGTGATACGCAGTATTTT.

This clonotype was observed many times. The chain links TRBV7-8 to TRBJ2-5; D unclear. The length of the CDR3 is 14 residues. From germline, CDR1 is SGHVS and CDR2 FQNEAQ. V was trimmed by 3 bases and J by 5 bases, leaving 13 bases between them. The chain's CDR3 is CASSFNGRRETQYF. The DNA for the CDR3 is TGTGCCAGCAGCTTTAACGGTCGGCGGGAGACCCAGTACTTC. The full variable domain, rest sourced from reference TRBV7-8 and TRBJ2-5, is GAGVSQSPRYKVAKRGQDVALRCDPISGHVSLFWYQQALGQGPEFLTYFQNEAQLDKSGLPSDRFFAERPEGSVSTLKIQRTQQEDSAVYLCASSFNGRRETQYFGPGTRLLVL.

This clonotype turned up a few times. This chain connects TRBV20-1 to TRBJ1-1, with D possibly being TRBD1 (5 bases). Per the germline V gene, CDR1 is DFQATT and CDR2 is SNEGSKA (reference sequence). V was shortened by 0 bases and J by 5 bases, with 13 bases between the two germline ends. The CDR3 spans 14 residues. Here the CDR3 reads CSARDGGGRTEAFF. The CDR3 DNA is TGCAGTGCTAGAGATGGGGGGGGAAGAACTGAAGCTTTCTTT.

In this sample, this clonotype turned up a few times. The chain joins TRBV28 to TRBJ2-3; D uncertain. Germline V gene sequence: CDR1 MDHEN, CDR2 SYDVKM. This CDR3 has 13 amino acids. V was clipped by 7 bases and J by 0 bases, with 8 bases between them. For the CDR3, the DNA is TGTGCCAGCAATGGGTTAAGCACAGATACGCAGTATTTT. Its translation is CASNGLSTDTQYF.

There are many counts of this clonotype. The CDR3 loop is CSASKTGPYEQYF. Here the CDR3 DNA reads TGCAGTGCATCGAAGACAGGGCCCTACGAGCAGTACTTC. The J gene is TRBJ2-7, the V gene TRBV20-1, with 7 bases matching TRBD1. Germline-derived CDR1 and CDR2 are DFQATT and SNEGSKA (reference sequence). The CDR3 runs 13 residues. The trim removed 6 bases at V and 2 bases at J, leaving 7 bases unmatched.

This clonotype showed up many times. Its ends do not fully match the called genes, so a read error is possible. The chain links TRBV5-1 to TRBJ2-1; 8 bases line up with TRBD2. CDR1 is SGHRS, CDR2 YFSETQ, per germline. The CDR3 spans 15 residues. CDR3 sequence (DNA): TGCGCCAGCAGCTGGCCGAGCGGGAGCTACCATGAGCAGTTCTTC. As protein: CASSWPSGSYHEQFF.

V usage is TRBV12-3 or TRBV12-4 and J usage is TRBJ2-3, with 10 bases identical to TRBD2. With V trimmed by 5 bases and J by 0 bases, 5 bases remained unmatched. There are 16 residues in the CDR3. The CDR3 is CASSRRLAGSTDTQYF. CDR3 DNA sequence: TGTGCCAGCAGTCGAAGACTAGCGGGTAGCACAGATACGCAGTATTTT.

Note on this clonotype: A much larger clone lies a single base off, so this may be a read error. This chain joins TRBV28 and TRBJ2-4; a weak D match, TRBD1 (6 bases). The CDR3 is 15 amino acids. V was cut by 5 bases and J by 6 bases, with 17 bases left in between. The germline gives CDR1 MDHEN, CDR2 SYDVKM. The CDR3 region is CASSPRGTWGNIQYF. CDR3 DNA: TGTGCCAGCAGTCCGAGGGGGACATGGGGAAACATTCAGTACTTC.

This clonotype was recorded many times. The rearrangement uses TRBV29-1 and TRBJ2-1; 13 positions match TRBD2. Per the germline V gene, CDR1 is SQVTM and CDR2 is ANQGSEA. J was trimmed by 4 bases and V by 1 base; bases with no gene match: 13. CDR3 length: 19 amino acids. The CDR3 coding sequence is TGCAGCGTTGAAGGAGGGACTAGCGGGATAAGTGGGGGGTACAATGAGCAGTTCTTC. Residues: CSVEGGTSGISGGYNEQFF.

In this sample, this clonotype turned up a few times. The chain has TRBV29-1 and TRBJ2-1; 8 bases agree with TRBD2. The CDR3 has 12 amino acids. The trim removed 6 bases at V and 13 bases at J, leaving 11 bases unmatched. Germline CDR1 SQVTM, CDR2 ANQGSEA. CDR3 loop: CSVGQGAGGQFF. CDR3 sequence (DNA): TGCAGCGTCGGGCAAGGGGCGGGAGGTCAGTTCTTC.

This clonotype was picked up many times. In nucleotides, the CDR3 is TGCGCCAGCAGCTCCGATTATAATTCACCCCTCCACTTT. This codes for CASSSDYNSPLHF. V usage is TRBV5-1 and J usage is TRBJ1-6; D remains ambiguous. The CDR3 totals 13 residues. Germline lookup yields CDR1 SGHRS and CDR2 YFSETQ. Trimming removed 3 bases at V and 4 bases at J, with 5 bases between.

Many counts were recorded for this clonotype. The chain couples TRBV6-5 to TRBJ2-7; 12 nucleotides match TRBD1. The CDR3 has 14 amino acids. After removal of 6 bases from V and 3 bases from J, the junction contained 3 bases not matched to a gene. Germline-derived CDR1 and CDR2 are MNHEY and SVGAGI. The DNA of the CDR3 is TGTGCCAGCAGAGGGACAGGGGGCTTCTACGAGCAGTACTTC. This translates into CASRGTGGFYEQYF.

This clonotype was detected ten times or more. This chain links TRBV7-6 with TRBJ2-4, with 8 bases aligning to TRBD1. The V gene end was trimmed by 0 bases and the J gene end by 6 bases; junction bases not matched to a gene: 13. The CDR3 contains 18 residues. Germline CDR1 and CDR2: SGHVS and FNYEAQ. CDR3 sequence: CASSLAPVDREVGNIQYF. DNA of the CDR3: TGTGCCAGCAGCTTAGCCCCTGTGGACAGGGAGGTCGGAAACATTCAGTACTTC.